The clone carrying this T cell receptor (beta chain) showed up many times. Building of the TCR beta libraries involved iRepertoire HTBI primers and Arm-PCR of CDR3 regions. TCRdb passed the multiplex PCR reads through MiXCR, listing each CDR3 protein once. The repertoire holds roughly 400,000 distinct CDR3 sequences, with around 15% as singletons. These data originate in a study of regulatory T cells in long-lasting Graves disease. Study information: Graves' patients, newly diagnosed, had taken antithyroid drugs under 3 months.

From germline, CDR1 is MNHNS and CDR2 SASEGT. V lost 6 bases to trimming and J lost 0 bases; unmatched junction nucleotides: 5. This CDR3 contains 16 residues. The time point is: newly diagnosed GD, antithyroid drugs for less than 3 months. Preparation of the TCR library used RNA extracted from PBMCs. A blood draw put around 9.1 milliliters of peripheral blood into EDTA tubes. These data were also filed under a second study, of T cells in Graves' hyperthyroidism and ophthalmopathy. That investigation notes: The HTBI primer set drove a first-round RT-PCR of the TCR CDR3.

Sequenced here: peripheral blood mononuclear cells (PBMCs), sampled at new diagnosis, from a patient treated with antithyroid drugs. This receptor was obtained from a woman aged 18-29 years with Graves disease. The chain is built from TRBV6-1 and TRBJ2-3; 11 positions match TRBD2. The CDR3 loop is CASRGLAVASTDTQYF. For the CDR3, the DNA is TGTGCCAGCAGGGGACTAGCGGTTGCTAGCACAGATACGCAGTATTTT.